The 16 T cell receptor beta chains given below trace back to one sample, sequenced in a study of cytomegalovirus exposure and HLA in healthy donors. A multiplex PCR was run with 60 Vbeta primers and 13 Jbeta primers. Profiling relied on immunoSEQ multiplex PCR, and the TCRdb table lists in-frame clones only, not all of them. Seen here are about 160,000 clones, roughly 77% observed once, and the top ten hold 3.7%. Sample: PBMCs. Receptors were obtained from a man aged 30-40 years in good health and CMV-seropositive.

The V and J genes are TRBV18 and TRBJ2-7; D gene uncertain. CDR1 and CDR2 from the germline V gene are KGHSH and LQKENI. The CDR3 sequence is 12 residues long. V lost 3 bases, J lost 7 bases, and 10 bases lay in between. In DNA, the CDR3 is TGTGCCAGCTCACCGACTGTTGCTGAGCAGTACTTC. Protein: CASSPTVAEQYF.

The V call is TRBV28, the J call TRBJ2-7, with D maybe TRBD2 (6 bases). CDR1 and CDR2 (germline): MDHEN, SYDVKM. The V and J ends lost 3 bases and 2 bases respectively, with 14 bases between them. The CDR3 length is 15 residues. CDR3 protein: CASSLGRGYTYEQYF. DNA for the CDR3: TGTGCCAGCAGTTTGGGGCGGGGTTACACCTACGAGCAGTACTTC.

The chain combines TRBV27 with TRBJ2-1, with unresolved D. The CDR3 consists of 13 residues. V was clipped by 5 bases and J by 7 bases, with 12 bases between them. Germline CDR1 is MNHEY and CDR2 is SMNVEV (reference sequence). The CDR3 nucleotides are TGTGCCAGCAGTCGCGACGGGTTGAATGAGCAGTTCTTC. Its protein is CASSRDGLNEQFF.

V is TRBV27 and J is TRBJ2-7, with TRBD2 matching over 11 bases. This CDR3 region has 15 residues. V shed 4 bases, J shed 5 bases, and the junction held 7 bases outside the gene matches. Germline CDR1 and CDR2: MNHEY and SMNVEV (reference sequence). The CDR3 spells CASSWGTSGSHEQYF. The CDR3 DNA reads TGTGCCAGCAGTTGGGGGACTAGCGGCTCTCACGAGCAGTACTTC.

This clone occurred a few times. The chain carries TRBV19 and TRBJ2-5; 7 nucleotides line up with TRBD1. Germline V CDR1 and CDR2: LNHDA, SQIVND (reference sequence). V was pared by 3 bases and J by 7 bases, with 5 bases of the junction left unmatched. The CDR3 is 13 residues long. The CDR3 reads CASSIGQATTQYF. The CDR3 region has the DNA TGTGCCAGTAGTATTGGACAGGCTACGACCCAGTACTTC.

The chain combines TRBV7-2 with TRBJ1-2; D may be TRBD1 (6 bases). In germline, CDR1 is SGHTA, CDR2 FQGNSA. Between the trimmed V and J ends, which lost 5 bases and 3 bases, there was a span of 19 bases. The CDR3 extends over 16 amino acids. Here the CDR3 reads CASSDPGEGSYYGYTF. The DNA for the CDR3 is TGTGCCAGCAGCGACCCAGGGGAGGGCAGCTACTATGGCTACACCTTC.

V is TRBV10-3 and J is TRBJ2-7; maybe TRBD1 (5 bases). This CDR3 region has 14 residues. Trimming shortened V by 5 bases and J by 5 bases, and 16 bases separated the two germline ends. The germline V gene encodes CDR1 ENHRY and CDR2 SYGVKD. The CDR3 coding sequence is TGTGCCATCAGTACCTTAGGGGCGCCGAACGAGCAGTACTTC. Amino acid sequence: CAISTLGAPNEQYF.

The V call is TRBV27, the J call TRBJ1-2; 10 bases are a match to TRBD1. This CDR3 has 16 residues. The germline V gene encodes CDR1 MNHEY and CDR2 SMNVEV (reference sequence). V lost 4 bases to trimming and J lost 7 bases; unmatched junction nucleotides: 12. The CDR3 here is CASSSFGGDRGGGYTF. CDR3 DNA: TGTGCCAGCAGTTCTTTCGGAGGGGACAGGGGAGGTGGCTACACCTTC.

The rearrangement links TRBV19 to TRBJ1-4; TRBD1 is a possible D gene (6 bases). The V end lost 5 bases, the J end lost 8 bases, and 15 bases lay between the germline ends. Looked up from germline, CDR1 is LNHDA and CDR2 is SQIVND (reference sequence). The CDR3 runs to 14 residues. CDR3 DNA sequence: TGTGCCAGTAGTCGTTGGGGGCTAGGCGAAAAACTGTTTTTT. The encoded protein is CASSRWGLGEKLFF. The full variable domain, its missing parts supplied by reference TRBV19 and TRBJ1-4, is DGGITQSPKYLFRKEGQNVTLSCEQNLNHDAMYWYRQDPGQGLRLIYYSQIVNDFQKGDIAEGYSVSREKKESFPLTVTSAQKNPTAFYLCASSRWGLGEKLFFGSGTQLSVL.

This clone was picked up a small number of times. V usage is TRBV10-3 and J usage is TRBJ2-5, with D perhaps TRBD2 (6 bases). The J call is doubtful: the DNA matches TRBJ2-7 better. This CDR3 region has 15 residues. Germline V gives CDR1 ENHRY, CDR2 SYGVKD. The CDR3 DNA is TGTGCCATCAGTGGGATAGCGGAGGAATCCTACGAGCAGTACTTC. Protein product: CAISGIAEESYEQYF.

This clone was detected only once. CDR3 bases: TGTGCCAGCAGTTTATGGGCAGGGGCCGATCAGCCCCAGCATTTT. The encoded protein is CASSLWAGADQPQHF. The chain combines TRBV27 with TRBJ1-5, with D perhaps matching TRBD1 (6 bases). Germline assignment: CDR1 MNHEY and CDR2 SMNVEV (reference sequence). V was trimmed by 1 base and J by 5 bases, leaving 12 bases between them. This CDR3 spans 15 amino acids.

The rearrangement links TRBV7-2 to TRBJ2-1; D is unclear. Germline V gene data show CDR1 as SGHTA and CDR2 as FQGNSA. V shed 4 bases and J shed 0 bases, with 19 bases lying between them. The CDR3 contains 18 residues. The DNA of the CDR3 is TGTGCCAGCAGCTCGACGTGGAGAGGCCGCAGCTCCTACAATGAGCAGTTCTTC. It translates to CASSSTWRGRSSYNEQFF.

The V call is TRBV6-1, the J call TRBJ1-5; D remains ambiguous. The CDR3 is 12 residues long. CDR1 and CDR2 (germline): MNHNS, SASEGT. The CDR3 DNA is TGTGGGGGTTCTGGAGGGAATCAGCCCCAGCATTTT. This gives the protein CGGSGGNQPQHF.

The chain joins TRBV7-3 to TRBJ1-2; TRBD1 matches 7 bases. The CDR3 is 13 amino acids. J gave up 8 bases and V 5 bases, and 8 bases lay outside the gene matches. Germline CDR1 and CDR2: SGHTA and FQGTGA. CDR3 in amino acids: CASSPTGVEGYTF. In DNA, the CDR3 is TGTGCCAGCAGCCCTACAGGGGTTGAGGGCTACACCTTC.

This clone was seen only once. The chain has TRBV6-5 and TRBJ2-5; D might be TRBD2 (6 bases). This CDR3 contains 12 residues. V lost 6 bases and J lost 9, with 14 bases in between. CDR1 and CDR2 (germline): MNHEY, SVGAGI. CDR3 DNA: TGTGCCAGCAGCTGGGACTGGAAGGCCCAGTACTTC. Translated: CASSWDWKAQYF.

The chain is built from TRBV5-1 and TRBJ2-5, with TRBD2 as a possible D gene (6 bases). The CDR3 runs 14 residues. V gave up 0 bases and J gave up 5 bases, with 11 bases separating them. Looked up from germline, CDR1 is SGHRS and CDR2 is YFSETQ. DNA for the CDR3: TGCGCCAGCAGCTTGGGATCTAGCGTTGAGACCCAGTACTTC. As protein: CASSLGSSVETQYF.